The clone carrying this T cell receptor (beta chain) was observed a few times. Its target is unknown. The CDR3 totals 14 residues. V lost 5 bases to trimming and J lost 4 bases; unmatched junction nucleotides: 3. These data are taken from a study of human T cells and chemical hapten exposure. About the study: The use of 2% DPC on approximately 2 cm by approximately 2 cm of upper inner arm skin constituted sensitization. Overall study findings and caveats: No shift was seen in TCRs above 1 in 1000 frequency with DPC sensitization.

Time point in this sample: patch test 3, about 24 weeks after DPC sensitization. Sample treatment: therapeutic diphenylcyclopropenone sensitization with weekly scalp DPC. Unique molecular identifiers were attached to individual cDNA molecules during library preparation. Original analysis: Ranging from about 20,000 to 700,000, TCR counts per sample had a median value of 95,638. In TCRdb, the RACE reads were re-called with MiXCR into one record per CDR3 protein. TCRdb assigned the V and J calls; the authors' analysis was not used. The table has about 200,000 distinct CDR3 sequences, approximately 24% seen once.

Sequenced here: whole blood, sampled in connection with sensitization to the hapten diphenylcyclopropenone (DPC). This clonotype was sampled from a woman in her 40s with alopecia areata. Some clones in this sample may be carry-over from other donors' samples. The chain links TRBV12-3 or TRBV12-4 to TRBJ2-3; TRBD1 agrees at 10 bases. The CDR3 region is CASSSGTGADTQYF. The CDR3 DNA reads as TGTGCCAGCAGTAGTGGGACAGGGGCAGATACGCAGTATTTT.